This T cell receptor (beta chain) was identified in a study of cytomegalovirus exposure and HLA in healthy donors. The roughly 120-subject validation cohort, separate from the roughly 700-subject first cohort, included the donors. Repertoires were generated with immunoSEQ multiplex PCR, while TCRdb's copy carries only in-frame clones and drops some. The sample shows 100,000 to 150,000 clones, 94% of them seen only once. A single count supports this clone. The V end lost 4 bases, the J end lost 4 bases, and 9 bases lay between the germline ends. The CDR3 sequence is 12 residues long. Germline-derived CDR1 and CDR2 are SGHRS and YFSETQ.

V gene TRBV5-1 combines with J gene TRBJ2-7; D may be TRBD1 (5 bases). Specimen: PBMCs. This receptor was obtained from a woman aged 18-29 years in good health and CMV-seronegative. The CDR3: CASSLDRYEQYF. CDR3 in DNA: TGCGCCAGCAGCCTAGACAGATACGAGCAGTACTTC.